This TCR beta chain was identified in a study of vaccination effects on CD4 cells after COVID-19. General study findings and limits: Convalescent post-vaccine spike-reactive clones were mostly newly vaccine-induced.

Profiled with immunoSEQ multiplex PCR; TCRdb holds only in-frame clones, not every one. The sample carries around 30,000 clones, 60% to 80% recorded once. Note on this clone: What it recognizes is unknown.

The CDR3 contains 19 residues. Germline assignment: CDR1 SGHAT and CDR2 FQNNGV. Trimming at V came to 1 base and at J to 0 bases, leaving 10 bases not matched to a gene. Sequencing in the ViraFEST assay came after antigen-specific CD4+ T cells had been expanded with viral peptide pools, which were used to stimulate PBMC. The authors isolated CD4+ T cells after around 11 days of culture. Convalescent patients had PCR-confirmed SARS-CoV-2 infection between March and December 2020. Sequenced material: CD4+ T cells from PBMCs cultured with HCoV-NL63 spike peptides, taken before COVID-19 vaccination. This receptor was obtained from a human donor who had a prior SARS-CoV-2 infection. V usage is TRBV11-2 and J usage is TRBJ2-4, with 9 nucleotides matching TRBD1. The CDR3 loop reads CASSLGSTGGSLAKNIQYF. The CDR3 DNA sequence: TGTGCCAGCAGCTTAGGCTCGACAGGGGGATCCCTAGCCAAAAACATTCAGTACTTC.